A selection of T cell receptor beta chains follows, all from one sample in a study of regulatory T cells in long-lasting Graves disease. MiXCR, applied by TCRdb to the multiplex PCR reads, yields one record per CDR3 protein. The table lists 450,000 to 600,000 distinct CDR3 sequences, roughly 12% of them singletons. This sample also appeared in a second study, on T cells in Graves' hyperthyroidism and ophthalmopathy.

The sequencing here drew on peripheral blood mononuclear cells (PBMCs), taken at new diagnosis, from a patient treated with antithyroid drugs. Receptors were obtained from a man aged 25-45 years with Graves disease. The CDR3 runs from the conserved cysteine through the conserved F or W. Fields, in order: V gene, D gene, clone size, J gene, CDR3 protein, CDR3 DNA. The D gene is left open where the match is weak. Clone size appears in some rows only: once, few, many, or a class for an expanded clone.

>TRBV7-8|TRBD1|NA|TRBJ1-2
CASSLALDRADGYTF
TGTGCCAGCAGCTTAGCTCTCGACAGGGCGGATGGCTACACCTTC
>TRBV7-2|NA|many|TRBJ2-3
CASSLALDTQYF
TGTGCCAGCAGCTTAGCCTTAGATACGCAGTATTTT
>TRBV30|TRBD1|many|TRBJ1-6
CAWGGQGNSPLHF
TGTGCCTGGGGGGGACAGGGGAACTCACCCCTCCACTTT
>TRBV29-1|TRBD2|many|TRBJ2-1
CSVEDNILAGGSSSEQFF
TGCAGCGTTGAGGACAACATACTAGCGGGAGGGAGTAGTAGTGAGCAGTTCTTC
>TRBV9|NA|many|TRBJ2-3
CASSVGRLGDTQYF
TGTGCCAGCAGCGTGGGTCGTTTGGGAGATACGCAGTATTTT
>TRBV30|NA|many|TRBJ1-2
CAWFRDKGYGYTF
TGTGCCTGGTTCCGTGACAAGGGCTATGGCTACACCTTC
>TRBV19|NA|once|TRBJ2-2
CASSKVGGYTGELFF
TGTGCCAGTAGCAAGGTTGGGGGTTACACCGGGGAGCTGTTTTTT
>TRBV5-1|TRBD2|many|TRBJ2-1
CASSLARTSGRRNEQFF
TGCGCCAGCAGCTTGGCCAGGACTAGCGGGAGACGCAATGAGCAGTTCTTC
>TRBV5-1|NA|few|TRBJ2-2
CASSPSGSWAVTGELFF
TGCGCCAGCAGCCCCTCAGGATCGTGGGCGGTCACCGGGGAGCTGTTTTTT
>TRBV27|NA|few|TRBJ2-5
CASRIAAQETQYF
TGTGCCAGCAGAATCGCGGCCCAAGAGACCCAGTACTTC
>TRBV20-1|NA|few|TRBJ1-2
CSARDWQGNYGYTF
TGCAGTGCTAGAGATTGGCAGGGTAACTATGGCTACACCTTC
>TRBV20-1|NA|few|TRBJ2-5
CSAQVGAGQYF
TGCAGTGCCCAGGTCGGGGCGGGGCAGTACTTC
>TRBV10-3|NA|many|TRBJ2-7
CAISEGTEQYF
TGTGCCATCAGTGAGGGGACAGAGCAGTACTTC
>TRBV13|TRBD2|NA|TRBJ2-3
CASRGTSGSSDTQYF
TGTGCCAGCAGAGGGACTAGCGGGAGTTCAGATACGCAGTATTTT
>TRBV2|NA|many|TRBJ2-1
CASSRMDYKYNEQFF
TGTGCCAGCAGTCGAATGGACTACAAATACAATGAGCAGTTCTTC
>TRBV3-1|NA|many|TRBJ2-5
CASSLQEETQYF
TGTGCCAGCAGCCTACAGGAAGAGACCCAGTACTTC
>TRBV10-3|TRBD2|many|TRBJ2-7
CATGGGVYEQYF
TGTGCCACGGGGGGTGGCGTCTACGAGCAGTACTTC
>TRBV2|NA|many|TRBJ2-7
CAIVTGVGEQYF
TGTGCCATTGTGACAGGAGTCGGTGAGCAGTACTTC
>TRBV30|TRBD1|many|TRBJ1-1
CAWSVQGHEAFF
TGTGCCTGGAGTGTACAGGGGCATGAAGCTTTCTTT
>TRBV2|NA|many|TRBJ2-7
CASSGDMYEQYF
TGTGCCAGCAGTGGCGACATGTACGAGCAGTACTTC
>TRBV12-3/TRBV12-4|TRBD2|many|TRBJ2-3
CASTSREITDTQYF
TGTGCCAGCACATCGCGGGAGATCACAGATACGCAGTATTTT
>TRBV7-3|TRBD1|many|TRBJ1-1
CASSLNRGTGTEAFF
TGTGCCAGCAGCTTGAACAGGGGAACAGGGACTGAAGCTTTCTTT
>TRBV30|TRBD2|NA|TRBJ2-7
CAWSTLAGGQYF
TGTGCCTGGAGTACACTAGCGGGAGGGCAGTACTTC
>TRBV27|TRBD1|many|TRBJ1-4
CASSVRQGSEKLFF
TGTGCCAGCAGTGTTAGACAGGGGTCTGAAAAACTGTTTTTT
>TRBV20-1|NA|few|TRBJ2-3
CSAPQPDTQYF
TGCAGTGCACCCCAGCCAGATACGCAGTATTTT
>TRBV5-1|NA|many|TRBJ2-1
CASTLGLPGYNEQFF
TGCGCCAGCACCCTTGGGCTCCCTGGCTACAATGAGCAGTTCTTC
>TRBV6-1|NA|many|TRBJ1-6
CASSDVITGSPLHF
TGTGCCAGCAGTGATGTTATCACGGGGTCACCCCTCCACTTT
>TRBV12-3/TRBV12-4|TRBD2|many|TRBJ2-3
CASSPAGVDTQYF
TGTGCCAGCAGCCCCGCGGGGGTTGATACGCAGTATTTT
>TRBV5-1|TRBD1|few|TRBJ1-5
CASNHRGEGGQPQHF
TGCGCCAGCAACCACAGGGGGGAGGGAGGTCAGCCCCAGCATTTT
>TRBV10-3|NA|few|TRBJ1-3
CASEGIGNTIYF
TGTGCATCGGAAGGTATTGGAAACACCATATATTTT
>TRBV20-1|NA|NA|TRBJ1-1
CSALSGANTEAFF
TGCAGTGCCCTGTCAGGGGCGAACACTGAAGCTTTCTTT
>TRBV12-3/TRBV12-4|NA|many|TRBJ2-7
CASSLGKAAEQYF
TGTGCCAGCAGTTTAGGGAAGGCGGCCGAGCAGTACTTC